This record covers a single T cell receptor (beta chain). What this receptor recognizes is not known. Nothing much larger sits one base from this clone, and base qualities are not available. The data were obtained in a study of shared clonotypes between healthy human individuals (dated by TCRdb to about 2020). Concerning the study at large: Three men and two women, aged 18 to 49 years, made up the cohort. To increase sequencing depth and limit assay-specific biases, different laboratories used diverse techniques to prepare libraries and sequence TCR repertoires. To estimate repertoire size and how much clonotype sharing occurs between individuals, the study deeply sequenced the blood TCR repertoires of 4 to 6 healthy adults. Between about 0.8 and 9 billion PBMCs per donor were obtained by leukapheresis. For each donor, CD4 naive and CD4 memory were each given three plates, CD8 naive was given two plates, and CD8 memory was given one plate.

TCR CDR3 regions were amplified from genomic DNA by multiplex PCR using the deep immunoSEQ assay. Extracted genomic DNA from each cell subset was spread evenly across all wells of several immunoSEQ 96-well plates, with each plate serving as a replicate. Each replicate PCR for sorted subsets received approximately 200 ng genomic DNA, equal to around 32,000 T cell genomes. Purified libraries were measured with a Qubit 3.0 fluorometer, size-checked on a Bioanalyzer 2100, and measured again with the KAPA Library Quantification kit. Every immunoSEQ 96-well plate was sequenced on a separate single-read 150-cycle Illumina NextSeq 550 flow cell. As for the authors' bioinformatics: The immunoSEQ output contained only junctional sequences without quality scores, so filtering could not match that applied to full-length reads. Sequences were annotated with PyIR, a Python wrapper for IgBLAST v1.9, and V/J genes and CDR3 were assigned using IMGT germline references. Reads were filtered out if the reads had weak V/J assignments (E-value above 1e-6), no CDR3, stop codons, out-of-frame junctions, or ambiguous translated residues. V3J clonotypes were defined as sequences sharing an identical inferred V gene, J gene, and CDR3 amino acid sequence. Percentage overlap between repertoires was computed as shared unique clonotypes divided by the size of the smaller repertoire. Repertoire richness was assessed with RTK rarefaction, the Chao1 estimator, and Recon v2.1 estimates of unobserved clonotypes. Generation probabilities for all TCRbeta clonotypes obtained by the gDNA method from a few donors were computed using OLGA. TCRdb stores this immuneACCESS table with in-frame sequences only. Part of the clones is absent; in the studies checked, under half of the shortfall reflects unresolved V genes, and no reason is known for the rest. Clonal size and the V and J genes are those of that table, whereas D and trimming came from the DNA. The sample has over 1.5 million clones on record, 95% to 99% of them singletons. Of the sample, approximately 0.45% is held by the ten largest clones.

The V end loses 3 bases and the J end loses 6 bases, and a stretch of 9 bases separates them. The CDR3 covers 13 residues, taking in both the cysteine and the phenylalanine. CDR3 DNA is the only sequence kept; it has 39 bases, read in frame from the first base. CDR1 and CDR2, per the germline V gene, are SGDLS and YYNGEE. Healthy HIV-negative adults with no recently reported acute infections or vaccinations were included as donors. Every donor was a Caucasian adult residing in Nashville, Tennessee, USA. CD4+ T cells were enriched through magnetic negative selection, after which naive cells were positively selected on CD45RA and the remaining negative fraction served as the memory subset. After blood collection by leukapheresis, PBMCs were isolated using Ficoll-Histopaque density gradient centrifugation and then cryopreserved in the vapor phase of liquid nitrogen. Analytical flow cytometry was used to check the purity and quantity of each magnetically sorted T cell population. Genomic DNA was isolated from each sorted fraction and quantified by UV absorbance on a Nanodrop 2000c.

The paper's findings and limits, for the study overall: When a handful of donors were compared, the shared fraction of clonotypes was about 5% for naive CD4, around 3.6% for naive CD8, roughly 2.5% for memory CD4, and roughly 0.4% for memory CD8. Compared with non-shared clonotypes, clonotypes shared by all four sorted-subset donors had higher generation probabilities. Incomplete sequencing was indicated by rarefaction of sorted-subset datasets, despite the large sequencing depth. Because the study included a small number of donors, the genetic and exposure-history diversity represented was limited. Based on pairwise subsampling, the degree of clonotype sharing among donors was expected to be affected by sequencing depth. Estimated clonotype richness was generally larger for naive than for memory subsets. Sampling was limited to blood, and TCR repertoires in tissue likely differ from TCR repertoires in blood.

The receptor comes from a young man in good health. What was sequenced was naive CD4+ T cells sorted from blood. Per the publication, the cell subset or site label means: CD45RA+ positively selected. In this chain, TRBV9 is recombined with TRBJ2-2; the D gene cannot be named for sure. CDR3 region: CASSGSWAGELFF. The base sequence is TGTGCCAGCAGCGGTTCCTGGGCCGGGGAGCTGTTTTTT. This CDR3, with the reference TRBV9 and TRBJ2-2 proteins standing in past its ends, gives the full variable domain DSGVTQTPKHLITATGQRVTLRCSPRSGDLSVYWYQQSLDQGLQFLIQYYNGEERAKGNILERFSAQQFPDLHSELNLSSLELGDSALYFCASSGSWAGELFFGEGSRLTVL.